Below are 9 T cell receptor beta chains sequenced from a single sample in a study of CD8 T cells in Susac syndrome. Random hexamers were used to reverse transcribe roughly 0.45 to 1 ug of RNA. Each CDR3 protein gets one entry after TCRdb re-called the immunoSEQ multiplex PCR reads with MiXCR. The data show about 150,000 distinct CDR3 sequences, roughly 95% seen once. Sequencing input: CD4+ T cells from PBMCs. The receptors here all came from a human donor with Susac syndrome.

The V and J genes are TRBV2 and TRBJ2-3; D is possibly TRBD1 (6 bases). Germline V lookup: CDR1 SNHLY, CDR2 FYNNEI. This CDR3 spans 13 amino acids. Trimming left V 7 bases short and J 2 bases short, with 10 bases between. In DNA form, the CDR3 reads TGTGCCAGCACCACAGGGATCACAGATACGCAGTATTTT. It codes for CASTTGITDTQYF. Combining the CDR3 with reference TRBV2 and TRBJ2-3 gives the whole variable domain EPEVTQTPSHQVTQMGQEVILRCVPISNHLYFYWYRQILGQKVEFLVSFYNNEISEKSEIFDDQFSVERPDGSNFTLKIRSTKLEDSAMYFCASTTGITDTQYFGPGTRLTVL.

CDR3 in amino acids: CASSPSDRRGNEQFF. The CDR3 DNA reads TGCGCCAGCAGCCCCTCCGACCGACGGGGTAATGAGCAGTTCTTC. The chain carries TRBV5-1 and TRBJ2-1, with D tentatively TRBD2 (5 bases). CDR1 and CDR2 (germline): SGHRS, YFSETQ. This CDR3 has 15 amino acids. Trimming took 4 bases from V and 7 from J, leaving 18 bases between them.

The count of this clonotype is one. J is TRBJ2-7 and V is TRBV3-1, with 7 positions matching TRBD1. Germline loops: CDR1 LGHDT, CDR2 YNNKEL (reference sequence). The CDR3 consists of 12 residues. After removal of 2 bases from V and 6 bases from J, the junction contained 1 base not matched to a gene. Here the CDR3 DNA reads TGTGCCAGCAGCCAACGACAGGGCGAGCAGTACTTC. Amino acid sequence: CASSQRQGEQYF.

This chain links TRBV25-1 with TRBJ1-6; the match to TRBD1 covers 9 bases. Unmatched junction bases numbered 7, after V lost 6 bases and J lost 10 bases. Germline CDR1 reads MGHDK; CDR2 reads SYGVNS. The CDR3 covers 14 residues. The CDR3 is CASSRDRDSSPLHF. The CDR3 region has the DNA TGTGCCAGCAGCCGGGACAGGGATTCGTCACCCCTCCACTTT.

The chain links TRBV20-1 to TRBJ2-3; D may be TRBD1 or TRBD2 (7 bases each). This CDR3 spans 15 amino acids. V was clipped by 8 bases and J by 4 bases, with 22 bases between them. Germline loops: CDR1 DFQATT, CDR2 SNEGSKA (reference sequence). The CDR3 coding sequence is TGCAGTATCGAAGTCAGGGGGGGAGGCCCAGATACGCAGTATTTT. Protein sequence: CSIEVRGGGPDTQYF.

This clonotype was observed a single time. The chain combines TRBV20-1 with TRBJ2-7; D is perhaps TRBD2 (5 bases). Per the germline V gene, CDR1 is DFQATT and CDR2 is SNEGSKA (reference sequence). Trimming removed 5 bases from V and 0 bases from J, with 17 bases in between. The CDR3 length is 15 residues. DNA of the CDR3: TGCAGTGCTCATCGAGCGGCGGGTAGCTCCTACGAGCAGTACTTC. Its protein is CSAHRAAGSSYEQYF.

This clonotype came up once. The V call is TRBV14, the J call TRBJ2-1, with D hard to call. Looked up from germline, CDR1 is SGHDN and CDR2 is FVKESK. V was clipped by 0 bases and J by 9 bases, with 6 bases between them. The CDR3 runs to 12 residues. CDR3 DNA sequence: TGTGCCAGCAGCCAAGATTTTGGTGAGCAGTTCTTC. The encoded protein is CASSQDFGEQFF.

The gene calls are TRBV7-9 and TRBJ1-4; 10 nucleotides agree with TRBD1. The germline CDR1 and CDR2 sequences are SEHNR and FQNEAQ (reference sequence). CDR3 length equals 14 residues. Trimming at V came to 5 bases and at J to 5 bases, leaving 2 bases not matched to a gene. The CDR3 nucleotides read TGTGCCAGCAGCGAGGGACAGGGGAATGAAAAACTGTTTTTT. Amino acid sequence: CASSEGQGNEKLFF.

The chain uses TRBV20-1 and TRBJ1-2, with D tentatively TRBD1 (5 bases). The CDR3 has 14 residues. Trimming stripped 3 bases from V and 0 bases from J, with 11 bases between. Germline V gene lookup returns CDR1 DFQATT and CDR2 SNEGSKA (reference sequence). The CDR3 DNA is TGCAGTGCTAGTCAGGGACGACCTAACTATGGCTACACCTTC. Translation gives CSASQGRPNYGYTF.